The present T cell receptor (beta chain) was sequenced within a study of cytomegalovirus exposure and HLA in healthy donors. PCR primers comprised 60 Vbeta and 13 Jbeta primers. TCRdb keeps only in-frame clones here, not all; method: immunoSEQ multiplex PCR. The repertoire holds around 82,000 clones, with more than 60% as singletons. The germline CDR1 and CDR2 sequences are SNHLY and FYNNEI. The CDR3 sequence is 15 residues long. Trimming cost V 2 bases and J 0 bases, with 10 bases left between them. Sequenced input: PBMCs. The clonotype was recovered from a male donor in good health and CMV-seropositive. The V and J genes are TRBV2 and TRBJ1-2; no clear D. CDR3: CASSETLRANYGYTF. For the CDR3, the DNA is TGTGCCAGCAGTGAAACCTTACGGGCTAACTATGGCTACACCTTC.